The 2 T cell receptor beta chains below all came from one sample that was sequenced in a study of T cell repertoires in cytomegalovirus infection. MiXCR, applied by TCRdb to the reads, yields one record per CDR3 protein. Among about 530,000 distinct CDR3 sequences listed, more than 25% were seen once. Material for sequencing was PBMCs. Every receptor here comes from a human donor in good health (CMV status not recorded). Some clones in this sample may be carry-over from other donors' samples.

This clonotype has at least ten counts. The rearrangement joins TRBV7-6 to TRBJ1-2; D is perhaps TRBD1 (5 bases). From germline, CDR1 is SGHVS and CDR2 FNYEAQ. The CDR3 extends over 16 amino acids. The V gene lost 1 base and the J gene lost 8 bases, with 20 bases spanning the gap. DNA for the CDR3: TGTGCCAGCAGCTTAGGTCCCCTCCCCACAGGAAGGGGCTACACCTTC. It encodes CASSLGPLPTGRGYTF.

V usage is TRBV15 and J usage is TRBJ2-5; D is undetermined. V lost 1 base and J lost 2, with 11 bases in between. In germline, CDR1 is LNHNV, CDR2 YYDKDF (reference sequence). The CDR3 extends over 15 amino acids. The CDR3 sequence is CATSRGFQNQETQYF. As DNA, the CDR3 is TGTGCCACCAGCAGAGGGTTCCAAAATCAAGAGACCCAGTACTTC.